Listed below are T cell receptor beta chains from one sample, sequenced in a study of patients and donors after allogeneic stem cell transplantation. MiXCR, run by TCRdb on the RT-PCR reads, gives a single entry per CDR3 protein. Among about 87,000 distinct CDR3 sequences listed, 4% to 5% were seen once. The sample taken for sequencing was blood, either unsorted or a sorted T cell fraction (not recorded which). The receptors derive from a human donor who was either an allogeneic HSCT recipient or a stem cell or donor lymphocyte infusion donor (not recorded which). It is not recorded whose cells these are; they may come from a transplant donor. Both conserved end residues are part of each CDR3. The order of the fields is D gene, J gene, clone size, V gene, CDR3 protein, CDR3 DNA. A D gene is named only where the DNA matches it firmly. Clone size is stated in some rows and not others, as once, few, many or a class when expanded.

d_gene: NA
j_gene: TRBJ2-2
abundance: many
v_gene: TRBV5-1
CDR3aa: CASSLQGLGAYTGELFF
CDR3nt: TGCGCCAGCAGCTTACAGGGTCTTGGGGCCTACACCGGGGAGCTGTTTTTT

d_gene: NA
j_gene: TRBJ2-7
abundance: many
v_gene: TRBV5-6
CDR3aa: CASSFSDSKAYEQYF
CDR3nt: TGTGCCAGCAGCTTCTCGGACAGCAAAGCTTACGAGCAGTACTTC

d_gene: TRBD2
j_gene: TRBJ2-3
abundance: many
v_gene: TRBV7-3
CDR3aa: CASSPNGGGADTQYF
CDR3nt: TGTGCCAGCAGCCCAAACGGGGGGGGTGCAGATACGCAGTATTTT

d_gene: TRBD2
j_gene: TRBJ2-3
abundance: NA
v_gene: TRBV27
CDR3aa: CASSSYLIRLAASTDTQYF
CDR3nt: TGTGCCAGCAGTTCCTATCTAATACGACTAGCGGCTAGCACAGATACGCAGTATTTT

d_gene: TRBD1
j_gene: TRBJ1-2
abundance: NA
v_gene: TRBV6-1
CDR3aa: CASSETPGTDYGYTF
CDR3nt: TGTGCCAGCAGTGAAACTCCCGGGACAGATTATGGCTACACCTTC

d_gene: NA
j_gene: TRBJ1-1
abundance: many
v_gene: TRBV24-1
CDR3aa: CATSDGLNTEAFF
CDR3nt: TGTGCCACCAGTGACGGACTAAACACTGAAGCTTTCTTT

d_gene: NA
j_gene: TRBJ1-2
abundance: many
v_gene: TRBV12-3/TRBV12-4
CDR3aa: CASSLRGAFGGYTF
CDR3nt: TGTGCCAGCAGTTTAAGGGGGGCGTTTGGCGGCTACACCTTC

d_gene: TRBD1
j_gene: TRBJ1-2
abundance: many
v_gene: TRBV7-9
CDR3aa: CASSPSTGDGDGYTF
CDR3nt: TGTGCCAGCAGCCCTTCGACAGGGGATGGGGACGGCTACACCTTC

d_gene: NA
j_gene: TRBJ1-1
abundance: many
v_gene: TRBV29-1
CDR3aa: CSVGREPTEAFF
CDR3nt: TGCAGCGTCGGGAGGGAACCGACTGAAGCTTTCTTT

d_gene: NA
j_gene: TRBJ2-5
abundance: many
v_gene: TRBV2
CDR3aa: CASKTAQETQYF
CDR3nt: TGTGCCAGCAAGACGGCGCAAGAGACCCAGTACTTC

d_gene: NA
j_gene: TRBJ1-2
abundance: NA
v_gene: TRBV7-9
CDR3aa: CASSLGAGSHYGYTF
CDR3nt: TGTGCCAGCAGCTTAGGTGCAGGGTCACACTATGGCTACACCTTC

d_gene: NA
j_gene: TRBJ1-1
abundance: NA
v_gene: TRBV28
CDR3aa: CASSPEVVGAFF
CDR3nt: TGTGCCAGCAGCCCCGAAGTAGTAGGAGCTTTCTTT

d_gene: NA
j_gene: TRBJ1-6
abundance: NA
v_gene: TRBV9
CDR3aa: CASSPTALGYNSPLHF
CDR3nt: TGTGCCAGCAGCCCTACTGCTTTGGGCTATAATTCACCCCTCCACTTT

d_gene: NA
j_gene: TRBJ2-3
abundance: many
v_gene: TRBV7-3
CDR3aa: CASSLTRLDTQYF
CDR3nt: TGTGCCAGCAGCTTAACTCGGTTAGATACGCAGTATTTT

d_gene: TRBD1
j_gene: TRBJ2-6
abundance: many
v_gene: TRBV2
CDR3aa: CASSETGTISGANVLTF
CDR3nt: TGTGCCAGCAGTGAGACAGGGACGATCTCTGGGGCCAACGTCCTGACTTTC

d_gene: TRBD1
j_gene: TRBJ2-1
abundance: many
v_gene: TRBV24-1
CDR3aa: CATSDAGGSGSEQFF
CDR3nt: TGTGCCACCAGTGATGCAGGGGGCTCCGGGAGTGAGCAGTTCTTC

d_gene: NA
j_gene: TRBJ1-5
abundance: many
v_gene: TRBV4-2
CDR3aa: CASSHLGGSLGVGNQPQHF
CDR3nt: TGTGCCAGCAGCCACCTGGGGGGGTCCCTAGGTGTAGGCAATCAGCCCCAGCATTTT

d_gene: NA
j_gene: TRBJ1-1
abundance: NA
v_gene: TRBV5-1
CDR3aa: CASSLGGEAFF
CDR3nt: TGCGCCAGCAGCTTGGGCGGGGAAGCTTTCTTT

d_gene: NA
j_gene: TRBJ2-5
abundance: NA
v_gene: TRBV5-1
CDR3aa: CASSWPLGPGGPQKETQYF
CDR3nt: TGCGCCAGCAGCTGGCCCTTGGGGCCCGGAGGTCCCCAAAAAGAGACCCAGTACTTC